This T cell receptor beta chain emerged from a study of cytomegalovirus exposure and HLA in healthy donors. On the study more broadly: From 190 million or so T cells, an earlier analysis saw some 120 million unique TCR beta sequences. The study, taken as a whole, reports: Donors were assumed by presence/absence analyses to have roughly uniform sequencing depth.

Points on this clone: No antigen is known for it.

Trimming at V came to 6 bases and at J to 5 bases, leaving 9 bases not matched to a gene. This CDR3 has 16 amino acids. CDR1 is MNHNY and CDR2 is SVGAGI in the germline V gene (reference sequence). Primers for the PCR totalled 60 Vbeta and 13 Jbeta. This table comes from immunoSEQ multiplex PCR, and its TCRdb copy is limited to in-frame clones, with some not included. The data contain 150,000 to 200,000 clones, 60% to 80% of them singletons. V is TRBV6-6 and J is TRBJ2-1; 11 bases match TRBD2. This TCR came from a man aged 18 to 29 in good health and CMV-seropositive. Material: PBMCs. The CDR3 nucleotides are TGTGCCAGCAGAGACTTCCTAGCGGGAGGTCACAATGAGCAGTTCTTC. Translation gives CASRDFLAGGHNEQFF.